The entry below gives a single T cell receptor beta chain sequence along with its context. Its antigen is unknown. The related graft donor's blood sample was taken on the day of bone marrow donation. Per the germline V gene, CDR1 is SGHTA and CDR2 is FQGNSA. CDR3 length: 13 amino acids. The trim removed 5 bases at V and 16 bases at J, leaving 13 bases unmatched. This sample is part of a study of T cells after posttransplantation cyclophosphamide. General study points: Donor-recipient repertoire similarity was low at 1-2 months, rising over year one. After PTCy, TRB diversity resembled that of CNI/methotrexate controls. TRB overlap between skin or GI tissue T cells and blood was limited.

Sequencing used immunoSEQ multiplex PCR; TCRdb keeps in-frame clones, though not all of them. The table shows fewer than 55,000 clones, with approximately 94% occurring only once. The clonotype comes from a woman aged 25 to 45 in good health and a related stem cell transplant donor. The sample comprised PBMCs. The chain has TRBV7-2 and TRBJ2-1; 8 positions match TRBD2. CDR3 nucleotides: TGTGCCAGCAGCCTTGGAGGGAGCGGGGGCTGCTTCTTC. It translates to CASSLGGSGGCFF.